This record concerns one T cell receptor (beta chain) sequence. The record originates from a study of somatic mutations in cytotoxic T cells in rheumatoid arthritis. This table comes from immunoSEQ multiplex PCR, and its TCRdb copy is limited to in-frame clones, with some not included. The sample lists some 10,000 clones; about four fifths were seen once. The CDR3 has 14 amino acids. Germline V gene lookup returns CDR1 ENHRY and CDR2 SYGVKD. Trimming cost V 11 bases and J 2 bases; bases outside gene matches: 4. The rearrangement links TRBV10-3 to TRBJ2-3; 13 bases match TRBD2. The sample consisted of CD8+ T cells sorted from blood. The clonotype comes from a woman between 50 and 59 years old in good health. CDR3 DNA: TGTGCCGCTGGGACTAGCGGGGTCACAGATACGCAGTATTTT. Translating gives CAAGTSGVTDTQYF.